This T cell receptor beta chain came from a study of shared clonotypes between healthy human individuals. TCRdb's copy holds only in-frame clones and misses some; the assay was immunoSEQ multiplex PCR. The data contain roughly 2,000,000 clones, just under 95% of them singletons. CD45RO-negative CD8 cells positively selected for CCR7 made up the naive population, which excluded terminally differentiated effector memory CD45RA+ cells. This clonotype was obtained from a man aged 18 to 30 in good health. The sample comprised naive CD8+ T cells sorted from blood.

CDR3 loop: CASSFSADYNEQFF. The CDR3 DNA reads TGTGCCAGCAGCTTCAGTGCTGACTACAATGAGCAGTTCTTC. The chain combines TRBV5-4 with TRBJ2-1; no reliable D call. V dropped 2 bases and J dropped 3 bases, with 9 bases sitting between them. Germline loops: CDR1 SGHNT, CDR2 YYREEE (reference sequence). The length of the CDR3 is 14 residues.